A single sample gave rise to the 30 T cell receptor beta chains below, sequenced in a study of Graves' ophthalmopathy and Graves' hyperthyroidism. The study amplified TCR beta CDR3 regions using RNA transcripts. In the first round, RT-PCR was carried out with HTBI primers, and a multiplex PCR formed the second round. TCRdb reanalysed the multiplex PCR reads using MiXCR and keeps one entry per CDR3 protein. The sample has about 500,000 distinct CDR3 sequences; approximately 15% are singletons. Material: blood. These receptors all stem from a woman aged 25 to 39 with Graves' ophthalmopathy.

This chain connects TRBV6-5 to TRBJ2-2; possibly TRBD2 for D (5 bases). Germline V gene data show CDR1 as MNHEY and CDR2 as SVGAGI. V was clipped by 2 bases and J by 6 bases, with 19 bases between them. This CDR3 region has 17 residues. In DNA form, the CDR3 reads TGTGCCAGCAGTTACCCCAGGACTGAAGGACTGGCCGGGGAGCTGTTTTTT. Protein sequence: CASSYPRTEGLAGELFF.

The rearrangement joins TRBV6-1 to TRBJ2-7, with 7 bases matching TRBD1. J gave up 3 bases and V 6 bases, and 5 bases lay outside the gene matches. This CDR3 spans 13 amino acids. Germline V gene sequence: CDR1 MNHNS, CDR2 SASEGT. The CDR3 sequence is CASRQTGLYEQYF. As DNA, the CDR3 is TGTGCCAGCAGGCAGACAGGGCTCTACGAGCAGTACTTC.

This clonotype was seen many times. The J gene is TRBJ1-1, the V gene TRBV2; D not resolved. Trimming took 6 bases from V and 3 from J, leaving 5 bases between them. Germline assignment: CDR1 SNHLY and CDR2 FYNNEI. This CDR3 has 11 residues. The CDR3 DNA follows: TGTGCCAGCAGGACCTACACTGAAGCTTTCTTT. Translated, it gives CASRTYTEAFF.

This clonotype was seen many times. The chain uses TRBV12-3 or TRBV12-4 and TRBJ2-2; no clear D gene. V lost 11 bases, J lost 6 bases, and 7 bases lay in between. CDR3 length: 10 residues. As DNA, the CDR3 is TGTGCCTCCTGGGCCGGGGAGCTGTTTTTT. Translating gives CASWAGELFF.

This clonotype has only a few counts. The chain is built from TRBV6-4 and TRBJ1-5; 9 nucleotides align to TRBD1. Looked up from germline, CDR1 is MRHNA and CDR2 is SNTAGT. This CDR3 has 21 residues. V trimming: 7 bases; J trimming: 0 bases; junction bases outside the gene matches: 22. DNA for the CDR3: TGTGCCAGCACCCCGGGACAGGGCACGACTGGAGCCCGGACTAGCAATCAGCCCCAGCATTTT. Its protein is CASTPGQGTTGARTSNQPQHF.

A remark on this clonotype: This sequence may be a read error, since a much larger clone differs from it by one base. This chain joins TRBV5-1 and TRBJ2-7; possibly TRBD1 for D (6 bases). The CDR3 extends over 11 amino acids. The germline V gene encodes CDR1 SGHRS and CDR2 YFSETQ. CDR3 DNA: TGCGCCAGCAGCTATGGACAGTTAAAGTGCTTC. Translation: CASSYGQLKCF. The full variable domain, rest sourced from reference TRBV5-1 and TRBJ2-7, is KAGVTQTPRYLIKTRGQQVTLSCSPISGHRSVSWYQQTPGQGLQFLFEYFSETQRNKGNFPGRFSGRQFSNSRSEMNVSTLELGDSALYLCASSYGQLKCFGPGTRLTVT.

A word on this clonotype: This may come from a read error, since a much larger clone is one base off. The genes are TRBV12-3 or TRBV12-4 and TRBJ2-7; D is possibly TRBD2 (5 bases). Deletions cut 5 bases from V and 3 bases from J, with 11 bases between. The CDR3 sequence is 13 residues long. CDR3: CASSRTQDYEQYF. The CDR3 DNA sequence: TGTGCCAGCAGTCGGACTCAGGACTACGAGCAGTACTTC.

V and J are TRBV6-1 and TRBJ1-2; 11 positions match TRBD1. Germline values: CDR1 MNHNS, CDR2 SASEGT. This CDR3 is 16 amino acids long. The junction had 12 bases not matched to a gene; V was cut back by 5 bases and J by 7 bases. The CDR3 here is CASSPSLGQGGAGYTF. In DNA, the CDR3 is TGTGCCAGCAGTCCCTCCCTGGGACAGGGGGGGGCTGGCTACACCTTC.

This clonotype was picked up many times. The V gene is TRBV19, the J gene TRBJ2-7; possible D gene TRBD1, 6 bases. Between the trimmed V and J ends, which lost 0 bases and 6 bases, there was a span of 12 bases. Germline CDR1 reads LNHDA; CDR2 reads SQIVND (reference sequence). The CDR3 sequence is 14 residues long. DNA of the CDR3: TGTGCCAGTAGTATAGACAGGGGAGATCGCGAGCAGTACTTC. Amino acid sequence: CASSIDRGDREQYF.

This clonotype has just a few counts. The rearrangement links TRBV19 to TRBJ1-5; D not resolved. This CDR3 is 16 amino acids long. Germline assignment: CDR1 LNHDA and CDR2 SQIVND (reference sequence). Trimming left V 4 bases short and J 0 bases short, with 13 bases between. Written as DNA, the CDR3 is TGTGCCAGTAGTACCCGGGGAGGACCTAGCAATCAGCCCCAGCATTTT. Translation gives CASSTRGGPSNQPQHF.

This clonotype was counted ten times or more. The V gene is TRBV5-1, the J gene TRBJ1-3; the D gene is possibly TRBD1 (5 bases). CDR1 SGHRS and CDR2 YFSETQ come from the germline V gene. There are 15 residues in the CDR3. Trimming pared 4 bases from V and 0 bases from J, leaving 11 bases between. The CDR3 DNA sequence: TGCGCCAGCAGCACGGAGGGGATCTCTGGAAACACCATATATTTT. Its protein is CASSTEGISGNTIYF.

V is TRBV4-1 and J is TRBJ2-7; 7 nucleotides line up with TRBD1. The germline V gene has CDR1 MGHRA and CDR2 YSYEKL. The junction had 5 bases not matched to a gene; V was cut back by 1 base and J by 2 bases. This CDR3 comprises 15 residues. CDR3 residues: CASSQGQGDAYEQYF. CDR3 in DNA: TGCGCCAGCAGCCAAGGACAGGGTGACGCCTACGAGCAGTACTTC.

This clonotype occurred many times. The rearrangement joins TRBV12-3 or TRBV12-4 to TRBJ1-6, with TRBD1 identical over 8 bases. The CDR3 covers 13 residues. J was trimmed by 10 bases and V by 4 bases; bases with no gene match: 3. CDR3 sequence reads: CASSSQGDSPLHF. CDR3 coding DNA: TGTGCCAGCAGTTCACAGGGGGACTCACCCCTCCACTTT.

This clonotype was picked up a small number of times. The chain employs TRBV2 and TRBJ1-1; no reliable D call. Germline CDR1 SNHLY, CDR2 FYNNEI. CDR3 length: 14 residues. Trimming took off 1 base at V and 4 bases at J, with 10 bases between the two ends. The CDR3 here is CASSEEITVTEAFF. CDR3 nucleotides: TGTGCCAGCAGTGAAGAGATTACAGTCACTGAAGCTTTCTTT. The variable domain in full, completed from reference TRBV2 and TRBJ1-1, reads EPEVTQTPSHQVTQMGQEVILRCVPISNHLYFYWYRQILGQKVEFLVSFYNNEISEKSEIFDDQFSVERPDGSNFTLKIRSTKLEDSAMYFCASSEEITVTEAFFGQGTRLTVV.

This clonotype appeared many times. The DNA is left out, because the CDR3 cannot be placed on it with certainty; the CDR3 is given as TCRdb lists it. CDR3 in amino acids: CASILAGDFYEQYF. The chain recombines TRBV6-6 with TRBJ2-7; the listed D gene, TRBD1, was not tested against the DNA. The CDR3 is 14 amino acids long, termini counted. The germline V gene encodes CDR1 MNHNY and CDR2 SVGAGI (reference sequence).

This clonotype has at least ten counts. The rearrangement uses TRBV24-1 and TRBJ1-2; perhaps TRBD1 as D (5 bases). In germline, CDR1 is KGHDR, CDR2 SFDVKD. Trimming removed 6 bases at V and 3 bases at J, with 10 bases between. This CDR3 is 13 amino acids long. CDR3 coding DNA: TGTGCCACCAGTAACCAGGGAGACTATGGCTACACCTTC. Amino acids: CATSNQGDYGYTF.

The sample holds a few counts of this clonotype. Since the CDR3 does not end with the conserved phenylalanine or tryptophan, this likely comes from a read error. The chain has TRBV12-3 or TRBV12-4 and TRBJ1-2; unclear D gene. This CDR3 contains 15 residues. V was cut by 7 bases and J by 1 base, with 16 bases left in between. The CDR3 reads CASTPGSLLNYGYTY. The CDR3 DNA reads TGTGCCAGCACCCCGGGTAGCCTTCTTAACTATGGCTACACCTAC.

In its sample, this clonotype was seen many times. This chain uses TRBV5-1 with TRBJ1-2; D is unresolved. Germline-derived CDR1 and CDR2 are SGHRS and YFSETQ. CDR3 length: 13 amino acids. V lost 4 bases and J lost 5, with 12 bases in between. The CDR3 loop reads CASSQTETYGYTF. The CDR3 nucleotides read TGCGCCAGCAGCCAGACTGAGACTTATGGCTACACCTTC.

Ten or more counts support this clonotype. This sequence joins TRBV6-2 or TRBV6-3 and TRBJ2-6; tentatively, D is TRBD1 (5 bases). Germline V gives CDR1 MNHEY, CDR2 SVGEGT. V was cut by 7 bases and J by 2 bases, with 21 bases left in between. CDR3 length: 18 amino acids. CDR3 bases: TGTGCCAGCACCCGGGCGTTGCAGGGCGGAGCTGGGGCCAACGTCCTGACTTTC. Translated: CASTRALQGGAGANVLTF.

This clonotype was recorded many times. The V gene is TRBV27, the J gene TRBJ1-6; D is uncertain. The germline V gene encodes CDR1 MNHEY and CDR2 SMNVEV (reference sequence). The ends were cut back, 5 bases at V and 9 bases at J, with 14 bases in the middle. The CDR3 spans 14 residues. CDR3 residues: CASSPGPSISPLHF. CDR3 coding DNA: TGTGCCAGCAGTCCCGGGCCCTCGATTTCACCCCTCCACTTT.

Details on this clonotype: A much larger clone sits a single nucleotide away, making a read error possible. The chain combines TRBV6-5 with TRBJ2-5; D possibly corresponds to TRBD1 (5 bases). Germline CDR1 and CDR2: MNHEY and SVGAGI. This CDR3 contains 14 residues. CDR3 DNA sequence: TGTGCCAGCAGTTTCGACAGATTCCAAGCGACCCAGTACTTC. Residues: CASSFDRFQATQYF.

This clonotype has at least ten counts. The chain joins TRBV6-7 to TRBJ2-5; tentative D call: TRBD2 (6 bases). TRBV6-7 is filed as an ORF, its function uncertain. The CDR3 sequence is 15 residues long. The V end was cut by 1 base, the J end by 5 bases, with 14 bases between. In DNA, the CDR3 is TGTGCCAGCAGTTACTGCGGGGCTAGCCAGGAGACCCAGTACTTC. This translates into CASSYCGASQETQYF.

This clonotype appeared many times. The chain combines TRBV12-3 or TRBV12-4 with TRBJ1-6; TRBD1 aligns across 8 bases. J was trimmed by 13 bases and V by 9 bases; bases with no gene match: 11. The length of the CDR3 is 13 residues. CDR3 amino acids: CASTGGTSLPLHF. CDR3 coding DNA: TGTGCCAGTACAGGGGGAACGAGTTTGCCCCTCCACTTT.

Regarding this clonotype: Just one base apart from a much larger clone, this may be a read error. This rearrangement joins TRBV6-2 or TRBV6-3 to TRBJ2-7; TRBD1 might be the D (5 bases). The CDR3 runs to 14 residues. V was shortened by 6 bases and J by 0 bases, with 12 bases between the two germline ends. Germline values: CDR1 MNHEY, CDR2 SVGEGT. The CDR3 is CASRRQRGSYEQYF. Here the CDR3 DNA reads TGTGCCAGCAGGAGACAGCGTGGCTCCTACGAGCAGTACTTC.

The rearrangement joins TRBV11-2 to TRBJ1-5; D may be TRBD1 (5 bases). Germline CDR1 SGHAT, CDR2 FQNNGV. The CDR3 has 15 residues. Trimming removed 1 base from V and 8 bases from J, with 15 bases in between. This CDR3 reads CASSLGGRPREPQHF. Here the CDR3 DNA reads TGTGCCAGCAGCTTAGGGGGCAGGCCTAGGGAGCCCCAGCATTTT.

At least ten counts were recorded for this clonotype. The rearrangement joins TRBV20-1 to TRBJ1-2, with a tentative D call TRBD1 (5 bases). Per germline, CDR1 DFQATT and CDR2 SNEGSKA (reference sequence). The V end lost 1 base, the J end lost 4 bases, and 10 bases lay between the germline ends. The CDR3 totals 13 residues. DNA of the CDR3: TGCAGTGCTAGAGCAGACAGCTTCTATGGCTACACCTTC. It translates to CSARADSFYGYTF.

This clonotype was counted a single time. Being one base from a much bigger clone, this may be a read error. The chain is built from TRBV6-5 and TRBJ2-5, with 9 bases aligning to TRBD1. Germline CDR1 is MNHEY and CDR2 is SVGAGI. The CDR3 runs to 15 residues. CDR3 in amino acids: CASSYPGQGVGTKYF. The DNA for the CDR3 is TGTGCCAGCAGTTACCCGGGACAGGGAGTAGGGACCAAGTACTTC.

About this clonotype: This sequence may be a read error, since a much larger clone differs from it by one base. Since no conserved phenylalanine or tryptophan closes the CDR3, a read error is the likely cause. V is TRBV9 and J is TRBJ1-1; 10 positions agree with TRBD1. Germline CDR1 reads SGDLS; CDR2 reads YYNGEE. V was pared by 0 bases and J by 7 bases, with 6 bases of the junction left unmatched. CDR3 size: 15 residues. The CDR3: CASSVEDRGRGEAFL. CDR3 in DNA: TGTGCCAGCAGCGTAGAAGACAGGGGGCGCGGTGAAGCTTTCTTG.

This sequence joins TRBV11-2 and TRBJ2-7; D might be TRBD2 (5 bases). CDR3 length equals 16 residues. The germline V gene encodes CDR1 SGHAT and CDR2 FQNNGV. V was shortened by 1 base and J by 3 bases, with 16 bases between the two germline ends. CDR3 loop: CASSLGVGGFNYEQYF. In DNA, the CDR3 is TGTGCCAGCAGCTTAGGAGTTGGAGGATTCAACTACGAGCAGTACTTC.

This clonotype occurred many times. CDR3 in amino acids: CASSAGPQETQYF. The CDR3 DNA is TGTGCCAGCAGTGCGGGACCTCAAGAGACCCAGTACTTC. J is TRBJ2-5 and V is TRBV6-1, with D possibly called TRBD1 or TRBD2 (5 bases each). The CDR3 sequence is 13 residues long. Germline CDR1 MNHNS, CDR2 SASEGT. Trimming shortened V by 4 bases and J by 2 bases, and 8 bases separated the two germline ends.